Listed here are 15 T cell receptor beta chains from one sample, sequenced in a study of OX40 agonist ivuxolimab in advanced cancers. Some clones are missing from TCRdb's copy, which holds only in-frame ones; the method was immunoSEQ multiplex PCR. This table has 37,000 or so clones, just under 75% appearing once. The material sequenced was CD4+ or CD8+ T cells sorted from blood, taken in a trial of the OX40 agonist ivuxolimab. The receptors derive from an adult with an advanced solid tumor such as melanoma, head and neck, liver or kidney cancer.

The chain joins TRBV5-1 to TRBJ1-5, with 7 bases fitting TRBD1. The germline V gene encodes CDR1 SGHRS and CDR2 YFSETQ. The trim removed 0 bases at V and 1 base at J, leaving 1 base unmatched. The CDR3 length is 15 residues. CDR3 in DNA: TGCGCCAGCAGCTTGGAGGGACAGAGCAATCAGCCCCAGCATTTT. Protein product: CASSLEGQSNQPQHF.

The chain is built from TRBV5-4 and TRBJ2-7, with TRBD1 identical over 11 bases. V lost 1 base and J lost 7; bases outside the gene matches: 7. CDR1 SGHNT and CDR2 YYREEE come from the germline V gene (reference sequence). The CDR3 consists of 15 residues. The CDR3 sequence is CASSLPGQGVGEQYF. The CDR3 nucleotides read TGTGCCAGCAGCTTGCCGGGACAGGGGGTAGGTGAGCAGTACTTC.

V gene TRBV28 combines with J gene TRBJ1-1; 7 bases line up with TRBD1. The CDR3 runs to 11 residues. Germline V gene lookup returns CDR1 MDHEN and CDR2 SYDVKM. V trimming: 5 bases; J trimming: 9 bases; junction bases outside the gene matches: 3. DNA of the CDR3: TGTGCCAGCAGTCCGGACAGGAAAGCTTTCTTT. Translation gives CASSPDRKAFF.

This chain connects TRBV6-1 to TRBJ2-2, with no clear D. The ends were cut back, 6 bases at V and 4 bases at J, with 6 bases in the middle. Germline CDR1 reads MNHNS; CDR2 reads SASEGT. The CDR3 spans 12 residues. The DNA for the CDR3 is TGTGCCAGCAGGGTTCTCACCGGGGAGCTGTTTTTT. This translates into CASRVLTGELFF.

The chain joins TRBV6-5 to TRBJ2-2; the D is unclear. Trimming cost V 0 bases and J 1 base, with 6 bases left between them. The CDR3 consists of 15 residues. Per the germline V gene, CDR1 is MNHEY and CDR2 is SVGAGI. The DNA of the CDR3 is TGTGCCAGCAGTTACTCGAGACTGAACACCGGGGAGCTGTTTTTT. The encoded protein is CASSYSRLNTGELFF.

The gene calls are TRBV5-1 and TRBJ1-1; unclear D gene. V was trimmed by 0 bases and J by 5 bases, leaving 17 bases between them. This CDR3 comprises 16 residues. Germline CDR1 SGHRS, CDR2 YFSETQ. CDR3 region: CASSLALGNPGTEAFF. The CDR3 DNA reads as TGCGCCAGCAGCTTGGCCCTCGGCAACCCGGGGACTGAAGCTTTCTTT.

Only a few counts were recorded for this clone. CDR3 loop: CASSLSRTIKAFF. CDR3 nucleotides: TGTGCCAGCAGTTTATCCCGGACGATCAAAGCTTTCTTT. V gene TRBV27 combines with J gene TRBJ1-1, with D unclear. The V gene lost 0 bases and the J gene lost 9 bases, with 11 bases spanning the gap. CDR3 length: 13 amino acids. Germline V gives CDR1 MNHEY, CDR2 SMNVEV (reference sequence).

CDR3 nucleotide sequence: TGTGCCAGCAGCCAAGGACAGGGGGTCTATGGCTACACCTTC. Protein sequence: CASSQGQGVYGYTF. The chain uses TRBV14 and TRBJ1-2; 9 bases line up with TRBD1. Per the germline V gene, CDR1 is SGHDN and CDR2 is FVKESK. This CDR3 has 14 residues. J gave up 4 bases and V 1 base, and 1 base lay outside the gene matches. Full variable domain (rest looked up from reference TRBV14 and TRBJ1-2): EAGVTQFPSHSVIEKGQTVTLRCDPISGHDNLYWYRRVMGKEIKFLLHFVKESKQDESGMPNNRFLAERTGGTYSTLKVQPAELEDSGVYFCASSQGQGVYGYTFGSGTRLTVV.

The chain recombines TRBV2 with TRBJ2-1; TRBD2 might be the D (7 bases). This CDR3 has 14 amino acids. The ends were cut back, 10 bases at V and 6 bases at J, with 19 bases in the middle. Germline V gives CDR1 SNHLY, CDR2 FYNNEI. CDR3 protein: CAIHDLGGGNEQFF. The CDR3 region has the DNA TGTGCCATCCATGACCTAGGGGGGGGCAATGAGCAGTTCTTC.

This chain joins TRBV30 and TRBJ1-1; a weak D match, TRBD1 (5 bases). CDR3 length: 14 residues. Trimming removed 5 bases at V and 0 bases at J, with 13 bases between. Germline CDR1 reads GTSNPN; CDR2 reads SVGIG (reference sequence). The CDR3 nucleotides are TGTGCCTGGTCAGCTGGGGGGGTGAACACTGAAGCTTTCTTT. Protein product: CAWSAGGVNTEAFF. Full variable domain (missing parts from reference TRBV30 and TRBJ1-1): SQTIHQWPATLVQPVGSPLSLECTVEGTSNPNLYWYRQAAGRGLQLLFYSVGIGQISSEVPQNLSASRPQDRQFILSSKKLLLSDSGFYLCAWSAGGVNTEAFFGQGTRLTVV.

This sequence joins TRBV9 and TRBJ2-2; 7 nucleotides agree with TRBD1. Unmatched junction bases numbered 5, after V lost 3 bases and J lost 0 bases. Germline V lookup: CDR1 SGDLS, CDR2 YYNGEE. The CDR3 consists of 16 residues. The CDR3 loop reads CASSETGTANTGELFF. DNA of the CDR3: TGTGCCAGCAGCGAAACCGGGACAGCGAACACCGGGGAGCTGTTTTTT.

The chain is built from TRBV6-1 and TRBJ1-5; a possible D gene is TRBD1 (6 bases). This CDR3 is 14 amino acids long. The germline V gene has CDR1 MNHNS and CDR2 SASEGT. The germline V and J ends were trimmed by 6 bases and 3 bases, with 12 bases remaining between them. The CDR3 region has the DNA TGTGCCAGCAGGAAGACAGGAGACAATCAGCCCCAGCATTTT. It translates to CASRKTGDNQPQHF.

The chain employs TRBV27 and TRBJ2-1; tentatively, D is TRBD1 or TRBD2 (6 bases each). The CDR3 contains 14 residues. Germline CDR1 is MNHEY and CDR2 is SMNVEV (reference sequence). The V and J ends lost 5 bases and 2 bases respectively, with 10 bases between them. This chain's CDR3 is CASSHRGPYNEQFF. The CDR3 DNA reads as TGTGCCAGCAGTCACCGGGGGCCCTACAATGAGCAGTTCTTC.

The V and J genes are TRBV6-5 and TRBJ2-3, with 7 bases lining up with TRBD2. The CDR3 covers 14 residues. Unmatched junction bases numbered 3, after V lost 2 bases and J lost 4 bases. Germline-derived CDR1 and CDR2 are MNHEY and SVGAGI. The CDR3 DNA reads as TGTGCCAGCAGTTACGGGACTATCTCAGATACGCAGTATTTT. This encodes CASSYGTISDTQYF.

The CDR3 loop reads CAWNYRGYSPLHF. CDR3 nucleotides: TGTGCCTGGAATTATCGGGGGTACTCACCCCTCCACTTT. V usage is TRBV30 and J usage is TRBJ1-6; perhaps TRBD1 as D (5 bases). This CDR3 spans 13 amino acids. Trimming left V 4 bases short and J 10 bases short, with 14 bases between. The germline V gene has CDR1 GTSNPN and CDR2 SVGIG (reference sequence).